This TCR beta chain emerged from a study of OX40 agonist ivuxolimab in advanced cancers. This clone was seen a few times. TCRdb's copy holds only in-frame clones and misses some; the assay was immunoSEQ multiplex PCR. The table has 20,000 to 25,000 clones, 88% seen once; the top ten hold around 10%. V lost 3 bases, J lost 1 base, and 10 bases lay in between. This CDR3 contains 14 residues. Germline values: CDR1 SGDLS, CDR2 YYNGEE. Sequencing used CD4+ or CD8+ T cells sorted from blood, obtained in a trial of the OX40 agonist ivuxolimab. The receptor comes from an adult with an advanced solid tumor such as melanoma, head and neck, liver or kidney cancer. This rearrangement joins TRBV9 to TRBJ1-1; TRBD1 is a possible D gene (6 bases). CDR3 amino acids: CASSEGHKNTEAFF. CDR3 sequence (DNA): TGTGCCAGCAGCGAGGGACATAAGAACACTGAAGCTTTCTTT. The full variable domain, rest sourced from reference TRBV9 and TRBJ1-1, is DSGVTQTPKHLITATGQRVTLRCSPRSGDLSVYWYQQSLDQGLQFLIQYYNGEERAKGNILERFSAQQFPDLHSELNLSSLELGDSALYFCASSEGHKNTEAFFGQGTRLTVV.